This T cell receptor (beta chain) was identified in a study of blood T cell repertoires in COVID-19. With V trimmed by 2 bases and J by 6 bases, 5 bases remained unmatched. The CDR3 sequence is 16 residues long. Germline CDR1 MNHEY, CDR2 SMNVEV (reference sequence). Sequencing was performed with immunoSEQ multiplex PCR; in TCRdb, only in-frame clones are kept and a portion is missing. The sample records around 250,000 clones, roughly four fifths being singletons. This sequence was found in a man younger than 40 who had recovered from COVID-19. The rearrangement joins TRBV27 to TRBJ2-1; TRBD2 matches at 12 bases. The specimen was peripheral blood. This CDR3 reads CASSLNLAGGPNEQFF. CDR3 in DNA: TGTGCCAGCAGTTTAAATCTAGCGGGGGGGCCCAATGAGCAGTTCTTC.